The 19 T cell receptor beta chains below all came from one sample that was sequenced in a study of blood T cell repertoires in COVID-19. TCRdb's table, derived via immunoSEQ multiplex PCR, lists solely in-frame clones and lacks some. The table lists roughly 100,000 clones, 65% to 90% of them singletons. Sequencing input: peripheral blood. These receptors were obtained from a man aged 50-59 years with acute or convalescent COVID-19.

The V gene is TRBV7-3, the J gene TRBJ2-5, with TRBD2 matching 9 bases. The CDR3 loop spans 19 amino acids. The germline V gene has CDR1 SGHTA and CDR2 FQGTGA. V was pared by 2 bases and J by 5 bases, with 18 bases of the junction left unmatched. This chain's CDR3 is CASSLSPIDAGGPQETQYF. CDR3 DNA: TGTGCCAGCAGCTTATCCCCCATCGACGCGGGAGGGCCGCAGGAGACCCAGTACTTC.

The chain carries TRBV7-9 and TRBJ1-6; D is unclear. This CDR3 has 15 amino acids. Germline assignment: CDR1 SEHNR and CDR2 FQNEAQ (reference sequence). V was pared by 1 base and J by 8 bases, with 12 bases between. The CDR3 region has the DNA TGTGCCAGCAGCTTAGACGCAGGAGGGTATTCACCCCTCCACTTT. Encoded protein: CASSLDAGGYSPLHF.

The sample holds one count of this clone. The chain couples TRBV6-2 or TRBV6-3 to TRBJ1-2; D gene uncertain. V shed 3 bases and J shed 0 bases, with 8 bases lying between them. CDR3 length: 14 residues. The germline gives CDR1 MNHEY, CDR2 SVGEGT. CDR3 in amino acids: CASSYTVANYGYTF. The CDR3 nucleotides read TGTGCCAGCAGTTATACGGTAGCTAACTATGGCTACACCTTC.

The genes are TRBV28 and TRBJ2-1; D unclear. The germline gives CDR1 MDHEN, CDR2 SYDVKM. Between the trimmed V and J ends, which lost 3 bases and 16 bases, there was a span of 31 bases. This CDR3 is 17 amino acids long. The CDR3 loop reads CASSFRLLETITMSSFF. In DNA form, the CDR3 reads TGTGCCAGCAGTTTTAGGCTACTGGAGACGATTACAATGAGCAGCTTCTTC.

J is TRBJ1-1 and V is TRBV5-1; D perhaps matches TRBD1 (5 bases). The CDR3 sequence is 16 residues long. Germline assignment: CDR1 SGHRS and CDR2 YFSETQ. V was clipped by 1 base and J by 5 bases, with 18 bases between them. The CDR3 spells CASSLRPTGKETEAFF. The CDR3 nucleotides are TGCGCCAGCAGCTTGAGGCCCACAGGTAAAGAGACTGAAGCTTTCTTT.

The V gene is TRBV20-1, the J gene TRBJ1-1; D gene ambiguous. This CDR3 comprises 12 residues. Trimming removed 3 bases at V and 6 bases at J, with 11 bases between. Germline V lookup: CDR1 DFQATT, CDR2 SNEGSKA (reference sequence). DNA of the CDR3: TGCAGTGCTAGTGCTCAGGTGGCTGAAGCTTTCTTT. The encoded protein is CSASAQVAEAFF.

This clone was picked up one time. This chain links TRBV19 with TRBJ2-3; the D gene is possibly TRBD1 (5 bases). Germline CDR1 is LNHDA and CDR2 is SQIVND (reference sequence). The CDR3 consists of 15 residues. V gave up 3 bases and J gave up 0 bases, with 10 bases separating them. The CDR3 loop is CASSILQGSTDTQYF. The CDR3 DNA follows: TGTGCCAGTAGTATCCTTCAGGGAAGCACAGATACGCAGTATTTT.

This chain uses TRBV10-3 with TRBJ1-6; a possible D gene is TRBD1 (5 bases). V shed 3 bases and J shed 5 bases, with 8 bases lying between them. Germline V lookup: CDR1 ENHRY, CDR2 SYGVKD. The CDR3 spans 14 residues. The CDR3 reads CAISDGGNNSPLHF. CDR3 DNA: TGTGCCATCAGTGACGGGGGGAATAATTCACCCCTCCACTTT.

The genes are TRBV28 and TRBJ1-5; D is possibly TRBD1 (6 bases). Germline V gene sequence: CDR1 MDHEN, CDR2 SYDVKM. Trimming stripped 7 bases from V and 1 base from J, with 14 bases between. The CDR3 is 15 amino acids. Here the CDR3 DNA reads TGTGCCAGCACCAAAGGGGGGGGGAGCAATCAGCCCCAGCATTTT. Protein: CASTKGGGSNQPQHF.

This sequence joins TRBV7-2 and TRBJ1-2, with 7 bases that match TRBD1. With 1 base clipped from V and 4 bases from J, the junction kept 6 bases outside the gene matches. Per germline, CDR1 SGHTA and CDR2 FQGNSA. The CDR3 covers 15 residues. In DNA form, the CDR3 reads TGTGCCAGCAGCTTAGAACAGGGGATCGGCTATGGCTACACCTTC. Protein: CASSLEQGIGYGYTF.

This sequence joins TRBV12-3 or TRBV12-4 and TRBJ1-1; TRBD1 is a possible D gene (5 bases). The V end lost 7 bases, the J end lost 6 bases, and 12 bases lay between the germline ends. The CDR3 spans 12 residues. CDR3 DNA: TGTGCCAGCACCCCTGGGACTGCTGAAGCTTTCTTT. Protein sequence: CASTPGTAEAFF.

The V gene is TRBV6-5, the J gene TRBJ2-1; D is possibly TRBD2 (6 bases). The V end lost 10 bases, the J end lost 2 bases, and 18 bases lay between the germline ends. CDR1 and CDR2 (germline): MNHEY, SVGAGI. The CDR3 sequence is 15 residues long. The CDR3 nucleotides read TGTGCCACCAGCCCCCTAGCGTATACCTACAATGAGCAGTTCTTC. Amino acid sequence: CATSPLAYTYNEQFF.

The chain links TRBV6-5 to TRBJ1-4, with a possible D match to TRBD1 (6 bases). Trimming stripped 8 bases from V and 7 bases from J, with 17 bases between. This CDR3 comprises 14 residues. CDR1 MNHEY and CDR2 SVGAGI come from the germline V gene. The CDR3 region has the DNA TGTGCCAGCTCGAGAGACAGGCCTGGTGAAAAACTGTTTTTT. This codes for CASSRDRPGEKLFF.

The chain links TRBV9 to TRBJ1-4, with TRBD1 as a possible D gene (6 bases). Germline CDR1 reads SGDLS; CDR2 reads YYNGEE. The CDR3 has 15 amino acids. Trimming left V 0 bases short and J 2 bases short, with 8 bases between. The CDR3 DNA reads as TGTGCCAGCAGCGTAGAAAGGGGGACTAATGAAAAACTGTTTTTT. Amino acids: CASSVERGTNEKLFF.

The J gene is TRBJ2-7, the V gene TRBV27; TRBD1 matches 9 bases. CDR1 and CDR2 (germline): MNHEY, SMNVEV (reference sequence). This CDR3 comprises 17 residues. Losses at the gene ends were 5 bases for V and 7 bases for J; bases not matched to a gene: 18. CDR3 loop: CASSPGTGQPRGHEQYF. The DNA for the CDR3 is TGTGCCAGCAGTCCCGGGACAGGGCAGCCGAGAGGACATGAGCAGTACTTC.

This clone was observed once. J is TRBJ2-3 and V is TRBV7-3, with 7 positions matching TRBD1. The CDR3 totals 14 residues. Losses at the gene ends were 5 bases for V and 1 base for J; bases not matched to a gene: 3. CDR1 and CDR2 (germline): SGHTA, FQGTGA. This CDR3 is CASSAGTGTDTQYF. The DNA for the CDR3 is TGTGCCAGCAGCGCAGGGACAGGCACAGATACGCAGTATTTT.

Written as DNA, the CDR3 is TGTGCCAGCAGTCTGATAAGGAACAACAGGGGATCAGGAAACACCATATATTTT. It codes for CASSLIRNNRGSGNTIYF. The chain combines TRBV28 with TRBJ1-3, with 7 bases lining up with TRBD1. Germline V lookup: CDR1 MDHEN, CDR2 SYDVKM. J gave up 4 bases and V 5 bases, and 17 bases lay outside the gene matches. This CDR3 is built from 18 residues.

The chain recombines TRBV9 with TRBJ2-1, with 7 bases aligning to TRBD2. The ends lost 2 bases at V and 8 bases at J; junction bases unmatched: 7. Germline loops: CDR1 SGDLS, CDR2 YYNGEE. CDR3 length: 14 amino acids. The CDR3 sequence is CASSVGEGWDEQFF. The CDR3 DNA reads TGTGCCAGCAGCGTCGGGGAGGGATGGGATGAGCAGTTCTTC.

This chain connects TRBV7-3 to TRBJ1-2, with D perhaps matching TRBD1 (6 bases). Trimming left V 5 bases short and J 3 bases short, with 16 bases between. This CDR3 comprises 15 residues. Per germline, CDR1 SGHTA and CDR2 FQGTGA. CDR3 in DNA: TGTGCCAGCAGCATACTACAGGGTTCCGACTATGGCTACACCTTC. This sequence encodes CASSILQGSDYGYTF.